This T cell receptor beta chain was identified during a study of T cell repertoires in cytomegalovirus infection. Overall study: It was recently identified HLA-C-restricted and well-studied HLA-B-restricted CMV epitopes that the study used. Points from the study as a whole: Identification of carriers of CMV plus the relevant HLA was achieved through cumulative public TCR beta family frequency. Dominating the ex vivo response were TCR beta clonotypes that were CMV-specific and HLA-C-restricted.

Comment on this clonotype: The antigen is unknown.

TCRdb reprocessed the reads with MiXCR, giving one entry per CDR3 protein. The repertoire holds about a million distinct CDR3 sequences, with around a third as singletons. Germline V gene lookup returns CDR1 MDHEN and CDR2 SYDVKM. This CDR3 comprises 16 residues. Trimming removed 7 bases from V and 2 bases from J, with 20 bases in between. The clonotype originates from a human donor in good health (CMV status not recorded). Some clones in this sample may be carry-over from other donors' samples. The rearrangement joins TRBV28 to TRBJ2-5; possibly TRBD1 for D (5 bases). Source: cultured CD8+ T cells from PBMCs, taken from culture after CMV antigen stimulation. CDR3 residues: CASNLGASRSQETQYF. CDR3 DNA sequence: TGTGCCAGCAATCTTGGGGCCAGTAGATCACAAGAGACCCAGTACTTC.